The following is a T cell receptor beta chain sequence with its context. The target of this receptor is not known. No quality values exist for individual bases; no much larger clone is one base distant. The sample is drawn from a study of blood T cell repertoires in COVID-19 (dated by TCRdb to about 2020). For the wider study: Collaborator samples came from the United States, Italy and Spain and covered acute and convalescent phases of COVID-19. The prospective study material was composed of cDNA or gDNA derived from T cells, B-cell-depleted T cells, or PBMCs. Subjects who had been exposed to COVID-19, were actively infected with it, or had recovered from it provided the deeply sampled blood TCRbeta repertoires that made up the dataset. A freely available public database, intended as a resource for researchers studying the immune response to SARS-CoV-2, is where the repertoires were released. The samples were drawn from two sources: the first 160 participants of the ongoing ImmuneRACE study, and 1,000 to 1,500 subjects contributed by 6 global collaborators. Sample metadata almost always included a de-identified subject ID, COVID-19 status, age in years and sex. Where HLA class I and class II types were available, the types were taken from metadata supplied by the sample provider, not from assay-based typing.

Collaborating institutions collected whole blood in K2EDTA tubes following their own protocols. For TCRbeta analysis, collaborators shipped samples in one of three forms: frozen whole blood, isolated PBMCs, or DNA extracted from either of those sample types. General findings and caveats noted by the study authors: The amount of clinical and demographic metadata varied by source and participant and was provided uncurated.

TCRbeta CDR3 regions were amplified from genomic DNA using the immunoSEQ Assay, a bias-controlled multiplex PCR. In the original analysis: The number of nucleated cells in each sample was estimated by amplification of reference gene primers within the assay. Sequence reads were collapsed and filtered to measure the absolute abundance of every unique TCRbeta CDR3 rearrangement. Productive Simpson clonality was computed per sample as the square root of Simpson's diversity index over productive rearrangements. In TCRdb, the immuneACCESS table is reduced to in-frame sequences with V and J assigned. These tables do not hold every clone; where another copy was compared, an unresolved V gene accounts for under half, and the others remain unexplained. That table is the source of V, J and clone size, and D and trimming were worked out from the DNA. The sample table contains about 670,000 clones; only one count was recorded for just under 90% of them. Under 0.3% of the sample belongs to the ten largest clones.

Relative to germline, V is missing 3 bases and J is missing 4 bases, with 8 bases of the junction outside any gene match. From cysteine to phenylalanine, the CDR3 is 15 amino acids long. This entry keeps only the CDR3 DNA: 45 bases, framed from base 1. Looking up the germline V gene (reference sequence) yields CDR1 LNHDA and CDR2 SQIVND. Here the chain combines TRBV19 and TRBJ1-2, and 7 bases in between align with TRBD1. The origin of this receptor is a woman under 30 with acute or convalescent COVID-19. The sequencing input was peripheral blood. The DNA sequence follows: TGTGCCAGTAGTATCCAACACAGGGGAATCTATGGCTACACCTTC. This is translated as CASSIQHRGIYGYTF.